This T cell receptor (beta chain) was retrieved from a study of T cell repertoires in ileal Crohn's disease. The CDR3 loop spans 14 amino acids. Trimming at V came to 5 bases and at J to 6 bases, leaving 6 bases not matched to a gene. The V gene's germline CDR1 is SGHTA and CDR2 FQGTGA. Profiled with immunoSEQ multiplex PCR; TCRdb holds only in-frame clones, not every one. Seen here are roughly 15,000 clones, less than 85% observed once, and the top ten hold about 9.4%. The receptor was derived from an adult with Crohn's disease. The rearrangement uses TRBV7-3 and TRBJ2-1; the match to TRBD2 covers 8 bases. Sequencing used ileal tissue. The CDR3 DNA is TGTGCCAGCAGCCCCGCGGGGGGCCTCAATGAGCAGTTCTTC. It encodes CASSPAGGLNEQFF.